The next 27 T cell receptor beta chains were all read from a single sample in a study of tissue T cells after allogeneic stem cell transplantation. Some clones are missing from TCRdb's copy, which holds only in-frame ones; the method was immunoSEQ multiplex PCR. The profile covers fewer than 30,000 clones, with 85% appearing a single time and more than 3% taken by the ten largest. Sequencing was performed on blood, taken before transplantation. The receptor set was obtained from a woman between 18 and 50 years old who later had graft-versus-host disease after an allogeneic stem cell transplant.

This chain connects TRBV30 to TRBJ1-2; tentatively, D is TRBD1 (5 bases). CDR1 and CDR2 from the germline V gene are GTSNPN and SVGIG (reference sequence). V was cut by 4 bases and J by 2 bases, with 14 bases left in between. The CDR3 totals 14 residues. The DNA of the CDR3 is TGTGCCTGGATTGGGACGGGGAGGAACTATGGCTACACCTTC. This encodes CAWIGTGRNYGYTF.

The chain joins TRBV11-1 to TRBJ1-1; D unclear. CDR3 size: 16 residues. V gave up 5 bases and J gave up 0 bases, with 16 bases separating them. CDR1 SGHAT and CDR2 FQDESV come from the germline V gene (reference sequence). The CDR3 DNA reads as TGTGCCAGCAGCCCCGGACCGACCCGACTGAACACTGAAGCTTTCTTT. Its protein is CASSPGPTRLNTEAFF.

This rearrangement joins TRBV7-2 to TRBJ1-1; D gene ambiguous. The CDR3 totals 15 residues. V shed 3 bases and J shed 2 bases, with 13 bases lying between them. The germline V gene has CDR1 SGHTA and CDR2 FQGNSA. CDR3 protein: CASSFPVMGNTEAFF. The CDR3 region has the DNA TGTGCCAGCAGCTTTCCGGTAATGGGAAACACTGAAGCTTTCTTT.

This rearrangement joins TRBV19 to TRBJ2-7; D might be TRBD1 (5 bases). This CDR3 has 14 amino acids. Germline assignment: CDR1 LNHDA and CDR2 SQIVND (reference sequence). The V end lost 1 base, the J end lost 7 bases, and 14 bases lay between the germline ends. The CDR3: CASSIGQGLGEQYF. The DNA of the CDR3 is TGTGCCAGTAGTATAGGGCAGGGCTTGGGAGAGCAGTACTTC.

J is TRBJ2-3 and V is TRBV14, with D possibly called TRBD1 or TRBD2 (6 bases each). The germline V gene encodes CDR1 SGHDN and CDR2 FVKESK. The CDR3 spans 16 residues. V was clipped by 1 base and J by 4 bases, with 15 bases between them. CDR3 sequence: CASSQGMGGPSDTQYF. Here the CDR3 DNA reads TGTGCCAGCAGCCAAGGCATGGGGGGCCCCTCAGATACGCAGTATTTT. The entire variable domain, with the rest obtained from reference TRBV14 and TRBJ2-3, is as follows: EAGVTQFPSHSVIEKGQTVTLRCDPISGHDNLYWYRRVMGKEIKFLLHFVKESKQDESGMPNNRFLAERTGGTYSTLKVQPAELEDSGVYFCASSQGMGGPSDTQYFGPGTRLTVL.

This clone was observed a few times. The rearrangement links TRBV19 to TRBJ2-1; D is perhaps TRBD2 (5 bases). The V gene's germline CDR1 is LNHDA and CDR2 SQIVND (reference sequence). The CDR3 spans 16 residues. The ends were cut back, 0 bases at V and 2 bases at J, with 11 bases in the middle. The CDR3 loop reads CASSIDDSRAYNEQFF. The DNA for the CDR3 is TGTGCCAGTAGTATAGATGATTCGCGGGCCTACAATGAGCAGTTCTTC. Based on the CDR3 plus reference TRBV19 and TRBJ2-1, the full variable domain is DGGITQSPKYLFRKEGQNVTLSCEQNLNHDAMYWYRQDPGQGLRLIYYSQIVNDFQKGDIAEGYSVSREKKESFPLTVTSAQKNPTAFYLCASSIDDSRAYNEQFFGPGTRLTVL.

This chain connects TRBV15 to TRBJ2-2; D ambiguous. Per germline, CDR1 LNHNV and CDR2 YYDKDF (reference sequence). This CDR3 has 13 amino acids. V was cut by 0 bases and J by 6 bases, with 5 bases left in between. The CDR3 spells CATSRDRSGELFF. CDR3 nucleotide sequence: TGTGCCACCAGCAGAGATCGGTCCGGGGAGCTGTTTTTT.

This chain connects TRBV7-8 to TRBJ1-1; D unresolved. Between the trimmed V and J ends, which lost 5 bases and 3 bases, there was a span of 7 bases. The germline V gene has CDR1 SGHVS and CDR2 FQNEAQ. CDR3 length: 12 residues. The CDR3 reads CASSRGDTEAFF. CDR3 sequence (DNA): TGTGCCAGCAGCCGGGGAGACACTGAAGCTTTCTTT.

As DNA, the CDR3 is TGCGCCAGCAGCCTCGGGACTAGCGACGAGCAGTACTTC. This sequence encodes CASSLGTSDEQYF. V and J are TRBV5-1 and TRBJ2-7; 10 nucleotides match TRBD2. J lost 5 bases, V lost 4 bases, and 3 bases had no gene match. The CDR3 is 13 amino acids. CDR1 and CDR2 from the germline V gene are SGHRS and YFSETQ.

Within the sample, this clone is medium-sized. CDR3 residues: CASSLVTTSSNTGELFF. The CDR3 coding sequence is TGTGCCAGCAGCTTAGTCACGACCTCATCGAACACCGGGGAGCTGTTTTTT. The gene calls are TRBV11-2 and TRBJ2-2; D is undetermined. Between the trimmed V and J ends, which lost 1 base and 0 bases, there was a span of 12 bases. The CDR3 has 17 amino acids. The germline CDR1 and CDR2 sequences are SGHAT and FQNNGV.

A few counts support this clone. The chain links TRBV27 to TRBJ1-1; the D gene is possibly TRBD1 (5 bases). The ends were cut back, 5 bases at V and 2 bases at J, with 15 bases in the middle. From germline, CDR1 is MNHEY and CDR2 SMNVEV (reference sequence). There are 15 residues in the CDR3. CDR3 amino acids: CASSPPRAINTEAFF. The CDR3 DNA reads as TGTGCCAGCAGTCCCCCCAGGGCTATAAACACTGAAGCTTTCTTT.

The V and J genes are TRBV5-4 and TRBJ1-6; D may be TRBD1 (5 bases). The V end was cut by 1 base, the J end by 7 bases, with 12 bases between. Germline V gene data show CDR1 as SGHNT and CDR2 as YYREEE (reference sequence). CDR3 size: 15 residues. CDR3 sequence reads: CASSLLPQGNSPLHF. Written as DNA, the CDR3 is TGTGCCAGCAGCTTGCTCCCGCAGGGAAATTCACCCCTCCACTTT.

CDR3 protein: CASTYLGRYPYEQYF. The CDR3 nucleotides read TGTGCCAGCACTTACTTAGGACGTTACCCCTACGAGCAGTACTTC. The chain has TRBV27 and TRBJ2-7; D not resolved. The V end was cut by 7 bases, the J end by 2 bases, with 18 bases between. CDR1 is MNHEY and CDR2 is SMNVEV in the germline V gene (reference sequence). The CDR3 totals 15 residues.

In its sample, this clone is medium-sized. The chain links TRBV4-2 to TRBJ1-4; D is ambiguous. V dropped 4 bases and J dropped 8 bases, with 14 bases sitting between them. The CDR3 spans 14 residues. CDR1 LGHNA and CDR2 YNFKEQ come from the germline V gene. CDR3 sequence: CASSLSGEQEKLFF. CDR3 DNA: TGTGCCAGCAGCCTATCCGGGGAACAGGAAAAACTGTTTTTT.

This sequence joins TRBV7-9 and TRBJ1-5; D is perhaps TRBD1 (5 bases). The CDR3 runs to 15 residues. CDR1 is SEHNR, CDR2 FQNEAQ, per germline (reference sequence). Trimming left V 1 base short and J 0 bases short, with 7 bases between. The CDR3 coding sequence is TGTGCCAGCAGCTTAGGAGACAGTAGCAATCAGCCCCAGCATTTT. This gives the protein CASSLGDSSNQPQHF. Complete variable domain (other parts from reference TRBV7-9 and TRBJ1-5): DTGVSQNPRHKITKRGQNVTFRCDPISEHNRLYWYRQTLGQGPEFLTYFQNEAQLEKSRLLSDRFSAERPKGSFSTLEIQRTEQGDSAMYLCASSLGDSSNQPQHFGDGTRLSIL.

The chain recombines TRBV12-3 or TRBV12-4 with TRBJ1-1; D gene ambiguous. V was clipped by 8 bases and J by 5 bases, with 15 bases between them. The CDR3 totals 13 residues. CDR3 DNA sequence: TGTGCCAGCCGCGAGGCGGTGAGGACTGAAGCTTTCTTT. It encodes CASREAVRTEAFF.

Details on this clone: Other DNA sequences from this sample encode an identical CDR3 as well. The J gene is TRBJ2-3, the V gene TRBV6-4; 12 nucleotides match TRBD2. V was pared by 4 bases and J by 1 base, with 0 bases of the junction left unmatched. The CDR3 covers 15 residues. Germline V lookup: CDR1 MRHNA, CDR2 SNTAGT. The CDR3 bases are TGTGCCAGCAGTGGACTAGCGGGAGGCACAGATACGCAGTATTTT. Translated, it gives CASSGLAGGTDTQYF.

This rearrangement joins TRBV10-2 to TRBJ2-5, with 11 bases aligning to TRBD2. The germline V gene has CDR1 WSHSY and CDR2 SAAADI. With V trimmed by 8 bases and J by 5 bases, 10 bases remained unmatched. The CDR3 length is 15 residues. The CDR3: CASRDSGGAWETQYF. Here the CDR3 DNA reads TGCGCCAGCCGGGATAGCGGGGGGGCCTGGGAGACCCAGTACTTC.

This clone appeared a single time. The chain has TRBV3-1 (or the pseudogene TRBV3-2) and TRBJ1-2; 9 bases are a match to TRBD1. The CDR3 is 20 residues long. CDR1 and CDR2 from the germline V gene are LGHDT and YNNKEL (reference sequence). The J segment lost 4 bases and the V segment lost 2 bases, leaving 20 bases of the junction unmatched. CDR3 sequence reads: CASSQYRAGTGPYPTYGYTF. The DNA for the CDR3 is TGTGCCAGCAGCCAATATCGGGCGGGGACAGGGCCTTATCCTACCTATGGCTACACCTTC.

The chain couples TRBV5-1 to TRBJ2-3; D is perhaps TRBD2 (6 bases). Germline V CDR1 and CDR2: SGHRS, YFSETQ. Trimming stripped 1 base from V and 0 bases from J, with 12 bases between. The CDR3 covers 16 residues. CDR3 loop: CASSLWSGASTDTQYF. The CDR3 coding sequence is TGCGCCAGCAGCTTGTGGTCGGGAGCTAGCACAGATACGCAGTATTTT.

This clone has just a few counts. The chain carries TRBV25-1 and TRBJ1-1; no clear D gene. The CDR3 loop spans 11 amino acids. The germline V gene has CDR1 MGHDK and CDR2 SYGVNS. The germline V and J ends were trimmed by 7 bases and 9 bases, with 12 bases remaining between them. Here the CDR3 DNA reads TGTGCCAGCACTCTGGGAGGGAAAGCTTTCTTT. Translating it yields CASTLGGKAFF.

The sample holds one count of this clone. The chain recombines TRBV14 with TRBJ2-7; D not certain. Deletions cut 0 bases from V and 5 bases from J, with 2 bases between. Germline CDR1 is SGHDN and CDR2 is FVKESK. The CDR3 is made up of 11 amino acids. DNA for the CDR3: TGTGCCAGCAGCCAAGAACACGAGCAGTACTTC. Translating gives CASSQEHEQYF.

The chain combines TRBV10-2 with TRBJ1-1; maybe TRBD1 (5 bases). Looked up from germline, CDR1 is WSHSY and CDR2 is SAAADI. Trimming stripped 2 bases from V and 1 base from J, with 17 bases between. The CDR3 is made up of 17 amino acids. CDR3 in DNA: TGCGCCAGCAGTGAGGTGGTCCGGGGGGTGTGGAACACTGAAGCTTTCTTT. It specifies CASSEVVRGVWNTEAFF.

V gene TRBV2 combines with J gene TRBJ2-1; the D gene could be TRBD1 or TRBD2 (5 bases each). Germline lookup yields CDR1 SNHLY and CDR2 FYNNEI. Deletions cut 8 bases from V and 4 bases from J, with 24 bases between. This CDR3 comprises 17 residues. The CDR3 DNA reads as TGTGCCAGCGAACATCCAGGGACGCCCGAAACTTACAATGAGCAGTTCTTC. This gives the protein CASEHPGTPETYNEQFF.

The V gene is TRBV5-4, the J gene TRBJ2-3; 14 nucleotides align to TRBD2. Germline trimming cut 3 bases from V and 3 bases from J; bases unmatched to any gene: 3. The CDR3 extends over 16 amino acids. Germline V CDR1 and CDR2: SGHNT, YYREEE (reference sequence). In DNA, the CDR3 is TGTGCCAGCAGCTCGGGACTAGCGGGAGTTACAGATACGCAGTATTTT. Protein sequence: CASSSGLAGVTDTQYF.

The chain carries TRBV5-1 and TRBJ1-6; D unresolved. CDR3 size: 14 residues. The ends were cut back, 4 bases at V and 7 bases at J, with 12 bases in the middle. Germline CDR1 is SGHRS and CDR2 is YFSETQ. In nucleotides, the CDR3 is TGCGCCAGCAGCCTGAGGAGCCAGAATTCACCCCTCCACTTT. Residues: CASSLRSQNSPLHF.

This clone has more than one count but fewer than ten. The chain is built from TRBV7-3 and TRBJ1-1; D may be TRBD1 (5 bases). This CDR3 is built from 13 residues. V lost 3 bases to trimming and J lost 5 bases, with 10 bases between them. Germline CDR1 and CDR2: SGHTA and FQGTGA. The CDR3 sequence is CASSLTERTEAFF. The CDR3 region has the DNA TGTGCCAGCAGCTTGACAGAGAGGACTGAAGCTTTCTTT.